This entry describes one TCR beta chain. Here immunoSEQ multiplex PCR was the method, and the copy in TCRdb shows in-frame clones only, minus some. Of 130,000 to 150,000 clones listed, around nine tenths are singletons. Germline V lookup: CDR1 MDHEN, CDR2 SYDVKM. The CDR3 extends over 14 amino acids. V lost 5 bases to trimming and J lost 4 bases, with 12 bases between them. This sample was taken from a study of blood T cell repertoires in COVID-19. The sequence was obtained from a woman aged 45 to 65 with active or convalescent COVID-19. The gene calls are TRBV28 and TRBJ1-5; D uncertain. Sequencing was done on a sample of peripheral blood. The CDR3 sequence is CASSPAPLNQPQHF. CDR3 sequence (DNA): TGTGCCAGCAGTCCCGCCCCCCTAAATCAGCCCCAGCATTTT.